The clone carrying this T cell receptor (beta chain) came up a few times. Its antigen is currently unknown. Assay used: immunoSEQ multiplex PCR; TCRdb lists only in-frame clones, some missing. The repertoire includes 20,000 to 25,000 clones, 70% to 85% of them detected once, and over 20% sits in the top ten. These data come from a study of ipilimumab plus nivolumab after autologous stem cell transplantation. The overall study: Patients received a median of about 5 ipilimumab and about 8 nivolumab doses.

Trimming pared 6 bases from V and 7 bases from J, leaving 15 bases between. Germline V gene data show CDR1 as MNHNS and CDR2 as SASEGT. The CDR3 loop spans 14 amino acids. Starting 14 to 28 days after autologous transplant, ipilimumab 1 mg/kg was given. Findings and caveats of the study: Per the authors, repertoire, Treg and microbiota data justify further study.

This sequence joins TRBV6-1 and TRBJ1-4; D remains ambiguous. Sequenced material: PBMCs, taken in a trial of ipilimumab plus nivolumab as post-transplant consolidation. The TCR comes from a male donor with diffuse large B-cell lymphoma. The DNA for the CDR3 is TGTGCCAGCAGGGAACCGGAGAGGGTTGAAAAACTGTTTTTT. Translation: CASREPERVEKLFF.